These T cell receptor beta chains were read from a single sample in a study of blood T cell repertoires in COVID-19. Assay used: immunoSEQ multiplex PCR; TCRdb lists only in-frame clones, some missing. The sample holds more than 70,000 clones, 75% to 85% seen once. Sequencing was done on a sample of peripheral blood. All receptors come from a human donor in a cohort sampled during active COVID-19. CDR3s include the opening cysteine and the closing phenylalanine or tryptophan. D genes are given only for firm matches. Some rows mark clone size as missing; the rest say once, few, many or name a class of expanded clone.

v_call	clone_size	j_call	d_call	cdr3_nt	cdr3_aa
TRBV5-8	NA	TRBJ2-2	TRBD2	TGTGCCAGCAGCTCCGGACTAGCGGTGAACACCGGGGAGCTGTTTTTT	CASSSGLAVNTGELFF
TRBV6-5	NA	TRBJ1-5	NA	TGTGCCAGCAGTTACGGGGGAGGTGGCAATCAGCCCCAGCATTTT	CASSYGGGGNQPQHF
TRBV3-1/TRBV3-2	NA	TRBJ2-3	NA	TGTGCCAGCAGCCGAAGACTAGGAGGAGGCACAGATACGCAGTATTTT	CASSRRLGGGTDTQYF
TRBV7-8	NA	TRBJ2-5	NA	TGTGCCAGCAGCTTTACGGGAGCCGAGACCCAGTACTTC	CASSFTGAETQYF
TRBV11-2	NA	TRBJ1-2	NA	TGTGCCAGCAGCTCGCAGGGGTTGGGCTACACCTTC	CASSSQGLGYTF
TRBV6-5	NA	TRBJ2-1	NA	TGTGCCAGCAGTTCAGGGCCAGGGGATGAGCAGTTCTTC	CASSSGPGDEQFF
TRBV5-4	NA	TRBJ1-4	NA	TGTGCCAGCAGCCCCGCGGCAGGGACCGGGGGTGAAAAACTGTTTTTT	CASSPAAGTGGEKLFF
TRBV10-3	NA	TRBJ1-6	TRBD1	TGTGCCATCAGAGCGACAGGGGAAGGGGATAATTCACCCCTCCACTTT	CAIRATGEGDNSPLHF
TRBV11-3	NA	TRBJ2-1	NA	TGTGCCAGCAGCTCAGGTCAGGGCAATGAGCAGTTCTTC	CASSSGQGNEQFF
TRBV9	NA	TRBJ2-7	TRBD1	TGTGCCAGCAGCAGGGGGCAGCCCCACTACGAGCAGTACTTC	CASSRGQPHYEQYF
TRBV5-4	few	TRBJ1-1	NA	TGTGCCAGCACATTGTTAGGGGGATCGTACACTGAAGCTTTCTTT	CASTLLGGSYTEAFF
TRBV6-1	NA	TRBJ1-1	NA	TGTGCCAGCAGTGACCCGGTGGACACTGAAGCTTTCTTT	CASSDPVDTEAFF
TRBV19	NA	TRBJ2-1	TRBD2	TGTGCCAGTATGACGGGAGGGCCAGGTCCTGAGCAGTTCTTC	CASMTGGPGPEQFF
TRBV19	NA	TRBJ2-2	NA	TGTGCCAGTAAACCGGGTATCACCGGGGAGCTGTTTTTT	CASKPGITGELFF
TRBV7-9	NA	TRBJ2-7	NA	TGTGCCAGCAGCTGGCCCTCTAGCGCCTCCTACGAGCAGTACTTC	CASSWPSSASYEQYF
TRBV6-6	few	TRBJ2-5	TRBD2	TGTGCCAGCAGTTTTAGCGGGACGGCGCAAGAGACCCAGTACTTC	CASSFSGTAQETQYF
TRBV5-1	NA	TRBJ2-3	NA	TGCGCCAGCAGCACCCTCTTAGCGGGCACAGATACGCAGTATTTT	CASSTLLAGTDTQYF
TRBV9	NA	TRBJ2-3	NA	TGTGCCAGCAGCGCCCAACTTGGTAGTACGCAGTATTTT	CASSAQLGSTQYF
TRBV7-9	NA	TRBJ2-5	NA	TGTGCCAGCAGCTTTCCCGGAGAGACCCAGTACTTC	CASSFPGETQYF
TRBV10-3	NA	TRBJ2-6	NA	TGTGCCATCAGTGAGTCCCTCCCGGGCCGGGGGACTGGGGCCAACGTCCTGACTTTC	CAISESLPGRGTGANVLTF
TRBV28	NA	TRBJ1-3	NA	TGTGCCAGCAGTTTCGCTGGAAACACCATATATTTT	CASSFAGNTIYF
TRBV5-1	NA	TRBJ2-1	TRBD2	TGCGCCAGCAGCTTGGCCCACGGGAGGGCCCCCTACAATGAGCAGTTCTTC	CASSLAHGRAPYNEQFF
TRBV6-5	NA	TRBJ2-7	NA	TGTGCCAGCAGTTATGGGCACTCAGAGGGCTACGAGCAGTACTTC	CASSYGHSEGYEQYF
TRBV7-2	NA	TRBJ2-7	TRBD2	TGTGCCAGCAGCCCTCAAATAGTACTAGCGGGAGGAAACGAGCAGTACTTC	CASSPQIVLAGGNEQYF
TRBV19	few	TRBJ2-7	TRBD1	TGTGCCAGTAGTACGAATCCCGGGACAGGGTTCTACGAGCAGTACTTC	CASSTNPGTGFYEQYF
TRBV28	few	TRBJ1-1	TRBD1	TGTGCCAGCAGTTTTGCGGACAGGGCGAACACTGAAGCTTTCTTT	CASSFADRANTEAFF
TRBV5-1	NA	TRBJ2-2	NA	TGCGCCAGCAGCTTGGAACAGAATATGAACACCGGGGAGCTGTTTTTT	CASSLEQNMNTGELFF
TRBV2	NA	TRBJ2-3	TRBD2	TGTGCCAGCAGTGAAGGGACTAGCGGGCCAGAGACAGATACGCAGTATTTT	CASSEGTSGPETDTQYF
TRBV18	NA	TRBJ2-7	TRBD1	TGTGCCAGCTCACGGACAGGGGGCCACGAGCAGTACTTC	CASSRTGGHEQYF
TRBV29-1	NA	TRBJ1-1	NA	TGCAGCGTTGGTGGAGCCGGAAAAGCTTTCTTT	CSVGGAGKAFF
TRBV18	NA	TRBJ2-7	TRBD1	TGTGCCAGCTCACCAGGGGCGACAGGGGGCAACGAGCAGTACTTC	CASSPGATGGNEQYF
TRBV28	NA	TRBJ2-2	TRBD2	TGTGCCAGCAGTTCCCCCCCGGGATCCCCGGGGGGCACCGGGGAGCTGTTTTTT	CASSSPPGSPGGTGELFF
TRBV6-5	NA	TRBJ1-2	TRBD1	TGTGCCAGCAGTCACAGGACAGGGGCCGGCTACACCTTC	CASSHRTGAGYTF
TRBV19	NA	TRBJ2-3	NA	TGTGCCAGCCAAAGAGAGAGGGGGAGCCCAGATACGCAGTATTTT	CASQRERGSPDTQYF
TRBV29-1	NA	TRBJ2-7	NA	TGCAGCGTTGAAGGGCCCGACGAGCAGTACTTC	CSVEGPDEQYF
TRBV4-2	few	TRBJ1-1	NA	TGTGCCAGCAGCCAAGACTCCGGGAACACTGAAGCTTTCTTT	CASSQDSGNTEAFF
TRBV7-9	NA	TRBJ1-6	NA	TGTGCCAGCAGCTTAGCGCTGGGGCAGGGTCTGCCCTCACCCCTCCACTTT	CASSLALGQGLPSPLHF
TRBV19	NA	TRBJ2-1	NA	TGTGCCAGTAGTATCGCTCGGGACAATGAGCAGTTCTTC	CASSIARDNEQFF
TRBV3-1/TRBV3-2	NA	TRBJ2-3	NA	TGTGCCAGCAGCCAAGACGTGGCTAGCACAGATACGCAGTATTTT	CASSQDVASTDTQYF
TRBV4-1	few	TRBJ1-1	NA	TGCGCCAGCAGCCAAGTGGTGGGCCCGACAAACACTGAAGCTTTCTTT	CASSQVVGPTNTEAFF
TRBV7-3	NA	TRBJ2-1	NA	TGTGCCAGCAGCTACGGGAGCGGGAATGAGCAGTTCTTC	CASSYGSGNEQFF
TRBV7-3	NA	TRBJ2-7	TRBD2	TGTGCCAGCAAGGCGAGCGGGGGGTCCTACGAGCAGTACTTC	CASKASGGSYEQYF
TRBV19	once	TRBJ2-3	TRBD2	TGTGCCAGTAGTATCGGGGGGGAATTTGCAGATACGCAGTATTTT	CASSIGGEFADTQYF
TRBV7-6	NA	TRBJ1-3	NA	TGTGCCAGCAGCCTCACAAGTGCAGGTTACGGAAACACCATATATTTT	CASSLTSAGYGNTIYF
TRBV3-1/TRBV3-2	NA	TRBJ2-1	NA	TGTGCCAGCAGCCAAGGGGCAGTCAACAATGAGCAGTTCTTC	CASSQGAVNNEQFF
TRBV4-2	NA	TRBJ2-5	NA	TGTGCCAGCAGCCAAGATGGAAGTGGAGGCGAGACCCAGTACTTC	CASSQDGSGGETQYF